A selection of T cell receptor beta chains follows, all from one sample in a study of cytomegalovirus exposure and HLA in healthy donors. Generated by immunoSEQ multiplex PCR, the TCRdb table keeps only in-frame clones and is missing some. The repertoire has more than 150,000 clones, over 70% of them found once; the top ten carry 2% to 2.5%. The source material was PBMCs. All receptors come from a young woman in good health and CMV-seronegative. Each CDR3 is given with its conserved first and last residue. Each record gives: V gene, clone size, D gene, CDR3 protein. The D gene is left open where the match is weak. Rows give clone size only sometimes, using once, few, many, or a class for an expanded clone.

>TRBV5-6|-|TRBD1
CASSPGTGAVETQYF
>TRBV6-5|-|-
CASSYSTGKPYHEQYF
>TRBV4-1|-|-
CASSQDLLAGNQPQHF
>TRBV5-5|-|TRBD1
CASSQDRGLEKLFF
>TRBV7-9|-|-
CASSFIPGLQETQYF
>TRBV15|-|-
CATSRGYDSGNTIYF
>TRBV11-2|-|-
CASSSPGRSEAFF
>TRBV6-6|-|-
CASSGGGGWYEQYF
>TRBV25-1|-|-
CASSEQEGGYTF
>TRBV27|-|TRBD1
CASSPQTGTGGYNEQFF
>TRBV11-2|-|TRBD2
CASSQRTSGAYNEQFF
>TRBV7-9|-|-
CASSLTNGANGLTF
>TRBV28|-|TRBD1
CASSLRQGDTEAFF
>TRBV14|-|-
CASSQVSFEQYF
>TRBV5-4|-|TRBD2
CASSSGLAGGSEQFF
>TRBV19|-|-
CASSIGWTDSTDTQYF
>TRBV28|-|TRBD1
CASSSGQGFTLYNEQFF
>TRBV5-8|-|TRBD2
CASSLLAGGLLGDEQFF
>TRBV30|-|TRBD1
CAWSIGTGANEKLFF
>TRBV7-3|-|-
CASSPNGDSYEQYF
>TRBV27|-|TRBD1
CASSLDRAGQGADEQYF
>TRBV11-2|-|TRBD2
CASSPHRTRVNNEQFF
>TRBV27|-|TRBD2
CASSSTSGYNEQFF
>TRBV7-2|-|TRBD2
CASSLVAGEMGEQFF
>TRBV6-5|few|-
CASNSASTGLDEQFF